This is a list of T cell receptor beta chains from one sample in a study of blood T cell repertoires in COVID-19. Profiling relied on immunoSEQ multiplex PCR, and the TCRdb table lists in-frame clones only, not all of them. The profile shows around 130,000 clones, 70% to 80% of them singletons. Sample: peripheral blood. The receptors were gathered from a human donor in a cohort sampled during active COVID-19. Both conserved end residues are trimmed from each CDR3. Each record gives: D gene, J gene, CDR3 length, V gene, CDR3 protein. A D gene is named only where the DNA matches it firmly.

>TRBD2|TRBJ2-1|14|TRBV5-1
ASSLGLAGGPNEQF
>.|TRBJ2-6|12|TRBV30
AWSGLSGANVLT
>.|TRBJ2-1|13|TRBV6-6
ASRGVESSYNEQF
>.|TRBJ1-1|12|TRBV6-5
ASSWNWRDTEAF
>.|TRBJ2-3|12|TRBV18
ASSPTRSTDTQY
>TRBD1|TRBJ1-4|13|TRBV27
ASSFTGQGAEKLF
>TRBD1|TRBJ1-4|12|TRBV6-5
ASKQGAWDEKLF
>.|TRBJ2-7|6|TRBV20-1
SPGEQY
>.|TRBJ2-7|10|TRBV24-1
ATSETGYEQY
>.|TRBJ1-1|11|TRBV18
ASSPTVNTEAF
>.|TRBJ1-2|13|TRBV6-1
ASSERGEVRYGYT
>TRBD2|TRBJ2-3|13|TRBV30
AWSVPSGGADTQY
>.|TRBJ1-3|14|TRBV3-1/TRBV3-2
ASSRSSMSSGNTIY
>.|TRBJ1-2|11|TRBV6-5
ASSWGGAYGYT
>TRBD2|TRBJ2-3|12|TRBV11-3
ASSPGLASDTQY
>TRBD2|TRBJ2-1|17|TRBV24-1
ATSPGPSGGGKVYNEQF
>TRBD1|TRBJ1-1|12|TRBV7-9
ASSLGQGSTEAF
>.|TRBJ1-1|13|TRBV15
ATSRSLGAGVKAF
>.|TRBJ2-2|12|TRBV11-2
ASSPGTVTGELF
>.|TRBJ1-5|11|TRBV29-1
SAGRGYNQPQH
>TRBD1|TRBJ2-7|14|TRBV7-9
ASSLGDRGTSYEQY
>TRBD2|TRBJ2-3|14|TRBV13
ASSLRASGGTDTQY
>.|TRBJ1-1|12|TRBV2
ASSDRVRNTEAF
>.|TRBJ1-5|11|TRBV28
ASSLGGVQPQH
>TRBD1|TRBJ1-4|12|TRBV5-1
ASSRTGGDEKLF
>TRBD2|TRBJ2-1|13|TRBV7-9
ASSFLAGGHNEQF
>.|TRBJ2-7|10|TRBV7-9
ASSTRQIEQY
>.|TRBJ1-1|11|TRBV10-3
AISDLTGSAAF
>.|TRBJ1-5|11|TRBV12-3/TRBV12-4
ASSFNNNQPQH
>.|TRBJ1-4|12|TRBV27
ASRPGRWNEKLF
>.|TRBJ1-6|14|TRBV2
ASSADRGSYNSPLH
>.|TRBJ1-1|11|TRBV2
ASSAMAQTGAF
>TRBD1|TRBJ1-2|12|TRBV2
ASRTGGLNYGYT
>TRBD1|TRBJ2-3|12|TRBV11-3
ASSHRGSTDTQY
>TRBD1|TRBJ1-1|14|TRBV6-2/TRBV6-3
ASSYPPGQGATEAF
>.|TRBJ1-2|14|TRBV4-1
ASSQLYGGDNYGYT
>.|TRBJ2-5|11|TRBV7-9
ASSLQARETQY
>TRBD1|TRBJ1-2|14|TRBV5-1
ASSSGLGGPSGGYT
>TRBD2|TRBJ2-7|13|TRBV6-6
ASSQRAGDAYEQY
>.|TRBJ2-3|14|TRBV18
ASSPPGVDRSDTQY